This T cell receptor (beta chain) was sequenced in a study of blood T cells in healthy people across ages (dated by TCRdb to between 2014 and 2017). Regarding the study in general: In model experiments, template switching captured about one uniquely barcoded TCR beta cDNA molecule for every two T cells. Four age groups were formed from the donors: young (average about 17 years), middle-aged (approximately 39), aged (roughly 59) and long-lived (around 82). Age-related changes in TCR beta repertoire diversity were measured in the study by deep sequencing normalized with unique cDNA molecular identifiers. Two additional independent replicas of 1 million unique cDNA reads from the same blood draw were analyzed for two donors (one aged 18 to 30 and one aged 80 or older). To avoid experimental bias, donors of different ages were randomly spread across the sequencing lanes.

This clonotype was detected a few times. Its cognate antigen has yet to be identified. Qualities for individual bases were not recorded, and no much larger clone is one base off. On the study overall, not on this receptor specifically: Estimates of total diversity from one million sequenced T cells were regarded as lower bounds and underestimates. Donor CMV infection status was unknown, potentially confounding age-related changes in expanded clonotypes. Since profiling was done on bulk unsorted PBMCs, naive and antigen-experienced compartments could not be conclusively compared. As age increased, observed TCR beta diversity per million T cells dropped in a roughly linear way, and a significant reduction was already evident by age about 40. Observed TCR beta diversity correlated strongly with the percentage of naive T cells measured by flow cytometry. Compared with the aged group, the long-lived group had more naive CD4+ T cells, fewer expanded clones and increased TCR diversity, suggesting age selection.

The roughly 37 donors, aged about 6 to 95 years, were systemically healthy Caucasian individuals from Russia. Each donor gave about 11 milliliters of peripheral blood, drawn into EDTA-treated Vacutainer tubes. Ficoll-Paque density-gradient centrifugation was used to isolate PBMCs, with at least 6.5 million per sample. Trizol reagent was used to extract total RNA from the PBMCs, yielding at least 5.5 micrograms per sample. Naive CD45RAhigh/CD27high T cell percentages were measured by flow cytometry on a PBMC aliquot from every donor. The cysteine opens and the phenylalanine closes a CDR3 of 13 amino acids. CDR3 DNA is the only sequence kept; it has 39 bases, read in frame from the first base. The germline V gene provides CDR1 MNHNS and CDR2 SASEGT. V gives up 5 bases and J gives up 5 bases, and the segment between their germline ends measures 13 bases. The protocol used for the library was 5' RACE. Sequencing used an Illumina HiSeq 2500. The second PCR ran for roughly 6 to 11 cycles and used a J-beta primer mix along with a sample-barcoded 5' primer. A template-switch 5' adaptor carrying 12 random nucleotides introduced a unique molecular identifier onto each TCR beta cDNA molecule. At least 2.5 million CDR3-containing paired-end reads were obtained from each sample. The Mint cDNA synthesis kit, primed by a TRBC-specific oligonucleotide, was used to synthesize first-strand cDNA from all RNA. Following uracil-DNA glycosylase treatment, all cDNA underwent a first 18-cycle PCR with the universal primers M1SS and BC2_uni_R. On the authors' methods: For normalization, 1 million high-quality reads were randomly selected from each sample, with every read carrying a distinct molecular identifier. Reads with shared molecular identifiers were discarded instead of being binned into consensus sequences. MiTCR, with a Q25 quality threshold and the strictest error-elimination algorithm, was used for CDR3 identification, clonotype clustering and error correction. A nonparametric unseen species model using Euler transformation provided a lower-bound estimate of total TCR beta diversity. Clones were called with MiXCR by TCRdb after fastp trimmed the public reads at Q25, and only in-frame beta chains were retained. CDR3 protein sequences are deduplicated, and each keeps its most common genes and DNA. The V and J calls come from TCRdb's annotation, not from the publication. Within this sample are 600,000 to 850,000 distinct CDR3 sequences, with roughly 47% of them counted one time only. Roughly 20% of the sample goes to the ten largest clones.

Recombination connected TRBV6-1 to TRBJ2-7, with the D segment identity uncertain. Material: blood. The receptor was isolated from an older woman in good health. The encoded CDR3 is CASSPSFGDEQYF. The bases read TGTGCCAGCAGTCCTTCCTTTGGGGACGAGCAGTACTTC.